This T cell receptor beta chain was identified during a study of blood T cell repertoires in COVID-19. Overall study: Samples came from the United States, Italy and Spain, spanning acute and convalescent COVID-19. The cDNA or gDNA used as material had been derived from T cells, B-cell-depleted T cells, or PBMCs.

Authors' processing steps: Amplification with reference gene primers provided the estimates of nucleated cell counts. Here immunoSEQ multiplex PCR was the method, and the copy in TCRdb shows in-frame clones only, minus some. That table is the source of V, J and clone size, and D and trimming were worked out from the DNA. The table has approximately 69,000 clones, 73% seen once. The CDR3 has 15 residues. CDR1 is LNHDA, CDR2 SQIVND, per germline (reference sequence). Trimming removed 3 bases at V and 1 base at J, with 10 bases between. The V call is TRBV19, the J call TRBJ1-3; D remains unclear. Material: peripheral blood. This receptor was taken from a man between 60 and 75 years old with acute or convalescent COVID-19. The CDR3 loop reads CASSMPTGSGNTIYF. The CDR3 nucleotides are TGTGCCAGTAGTATGCCAACCGGGTCTGGAAACACCATATATTTT.